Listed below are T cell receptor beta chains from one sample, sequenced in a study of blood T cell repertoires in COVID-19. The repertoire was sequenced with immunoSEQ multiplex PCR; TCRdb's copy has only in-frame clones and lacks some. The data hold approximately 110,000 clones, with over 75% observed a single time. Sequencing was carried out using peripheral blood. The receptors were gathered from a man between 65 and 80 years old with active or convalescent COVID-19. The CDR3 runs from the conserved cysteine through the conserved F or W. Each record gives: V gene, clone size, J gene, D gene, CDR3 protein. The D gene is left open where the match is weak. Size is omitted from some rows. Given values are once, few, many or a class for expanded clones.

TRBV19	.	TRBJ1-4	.	CASSPLSGVDNEKLFF
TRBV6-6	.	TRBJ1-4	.	CASSYGGAHEKLFF
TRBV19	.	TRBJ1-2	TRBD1	CASSTRGMDYGYTF
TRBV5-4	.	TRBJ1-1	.	CASSLKGGTEAFF
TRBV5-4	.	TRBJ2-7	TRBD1	CASSFPGQGFEYF
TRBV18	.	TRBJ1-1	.	CASSPRGQNTEAFF
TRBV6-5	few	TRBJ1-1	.	CASSYVGAGTEAFF
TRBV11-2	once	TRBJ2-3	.	CASSLAGWSTDTQYF
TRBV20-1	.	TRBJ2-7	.	CSAQTTNEQYF
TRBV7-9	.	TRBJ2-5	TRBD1	CASSHTGGQETQYF
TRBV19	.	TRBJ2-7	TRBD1	CASSTGQGGEQYF